Listed below are T cell receptor beta chains from one sample, sequenced in a study of blood T cell repertoires in COVID-19. The table came from immunoSEQ multiplex PCR; TCRdb's copy has only in-frame clones and leaves some out. The sample has more than 65,000 clones; around 88% are singletons. Sequencing input: peripheral blood. The receptors shown here come from a man aged 50-60 years with active COVID-19. Each CDR3 is given with its conserved first and last residue. D genes are given only for firm matches. Size is stated for part of the rows, as once, few or many counts, or as a class when the clone is expanded.

TRBD1,TRBV5-1,-,TRBJ1-5,CASSWTGDQPQHF,TGCGCCAGCAGCTGGACAGGGGACCAGCCCCAGCATTTT
TRBD1,TRBV28,medium-sized,TRBJ1-2,CATCGTGGYGYTF,TGTGCCACCTGCGGCACAGGGGGCTATGGCTACACCTTC
-,TRBV4-2,-,TRBJ1-4,CASSQRVGGSTNEKLFF,TGTGCCAGCAGCCAGAGGGTTGGGGGGTCAACTAATGAAAAACTGTTTTTT
TRBD1,TRBV5-1,once,TRBJ2-2,CASSSQGAGELFF,TGCGCCAGCAGCTCACAGGGGGCCGGGGAGCTGTTTTTT
-,TRBV28,-,TRBJ2-3,CASSGASTDTQYF,TGTGCCAGCTCAGGGGCATCCACAGATACGCAGTATTTT
-,TRBV5-1,large,TRBJ1-2,CARRSGGGYGYTF,TGCGCCCGCAGGTCTGGGGGGGGCTATGGCTACACCTTC
TRBD1,TRBV5-1,-,TRBJ1-3,CASSRTGGNTIYF,TGCGCCAGCAGCCGGACAGGTGGAAACACCATATATTTT
-,TRBV5-1,-,TRBJ2-3,CASRRRDEATDTQYF,TGCGCCAGCCGCAGGCGGGACGAGGCCACAGATACGCAGTATTTT
TRBD1,TRBV19,few,TRBJ2-7,CASSIQWTGGFGEQYF,TGTGCCAGTAGTATTCAGTGGACAGGGGGGTTTGGGGAGCAGTACTTC
TRBD1,TRBV9,-,TRBJ2-5,CASSVRDREGETQYF,TGTGCCAGCAGCGTAAGGGACAGGGAAGGAGAGACCCAGTACTTC
TRBD1,TRBV7-9,-,TRBJ1-4,CASTRGGQGATNEKLFF,TGTGCCAGCACCAGAGGGGGGCAGGGGGCAACTAATGAAAAACTGTTTTTT
-,TRBV4-2,-,TRBJ2-7,CASSQGLGGTYEQYF,TGTGCCAGCAGCCAAGGGCTTGGGGGCACCTACGAGCAGTACTTC
TRBD2,TRBV13,-,TRBJ2-7,CASSSPPAGDPYEQYF,TGTGCCAGCAGCTCCCCCCCAGCGGGGGATCCCTACGAGCAGTACTTC
TRBD1,TRBV4-3,-,TRBJ2-7,CASSLGQTYEQYF,TGCGCCAGCAGCCTGGGACAGACCTACGAGCAGTACTTC
TRBD2,TRBV28,-,TRBJ2-3,CASSLGVAGRTDTQYF,TGTGCCAGCAGCCTCGGGGTAGCGGGGCGCACAGATACGCAGTATTTT
-,TRBV30,-,TRBJ1-4,CAWGDNRGTTNEKLFF,TGTGCCTGGGGAGATAACCGAGGGACAACTAATGAAAAACTGTTTTTT
-,TRBV7-5,-,TRBJ2-3,CVRSPQQQILCTDTQYF,TGTGTCAGAAGCCCACAGCAACAGATACTGTGCACAGATACGCAGTATTTT
TRBD2,TRBV3-1/TRBV3-2,-,TRBJ2-3,CASRREAGDTQYF,TGTGCCAGCAGGCGGGAGGCAGGGGATACGCAGTATTTT
-,TRBV21-1,-,TRBJ2-5,CASSKDREGETQYF,TGTGCCAGCAGCAAAGACAGGGAGGGAGAGACCCAGTACTTC
-,TRBV7-9,-,TRBJ2-1,CASRPTGGEQFF,TGTGCCAGCAGACCCACCGGTGGTGAGCAGTTCTTC
-,TRBV29-1,-,TRBJ2-7,CSVEGGGAYEQYF,TGCAGCGTTGAAGGGGGGGGCGCCTACGAGCAGTACTTC
-,TRBV3-1/TRBV3-2,-,TRBJ2-3,CASSLKGIQTDTQYF,TGTGCCAGCAGCCTAAAGGGGATTCAGACAGATACGCAGTATTTT
-,TRBV6-6,-,TRBJ1-6,CASSPTVQGTTNSPLHF,TGTGCCAGCAGTCCCACCGTACAGGGTACTACCAATTCACCCCTCCACTTT
TRBD2,TRBV7-6,-,TRBJ2-1,CASSGLADPVVDEQFF,TGTGCCAGCTCGGGCCTAGCGGATCCAGTCGTGGATGAGCAGTTCTTC
TRBD2,TRBV5-1,-,TRBJ2-3,CASSLGLAWDTQYF,TGCGCCAGCAGCTTGGGACTAGCGTGGGATACGCAGTATTTT
-,TRBV25-1,-,TRBJ1-4,CASRGESNEKLFF,TGTGCCAGCCGGGGGGAATCTAATGAAAAACTGTTTTTT
-,TRBV18,-,TRBJ1-2,CASSVDTRPSYGYTF,TGTGCCAGCTCCGTGGACACCAGGCCTTCCTATGGCTACACCTTC